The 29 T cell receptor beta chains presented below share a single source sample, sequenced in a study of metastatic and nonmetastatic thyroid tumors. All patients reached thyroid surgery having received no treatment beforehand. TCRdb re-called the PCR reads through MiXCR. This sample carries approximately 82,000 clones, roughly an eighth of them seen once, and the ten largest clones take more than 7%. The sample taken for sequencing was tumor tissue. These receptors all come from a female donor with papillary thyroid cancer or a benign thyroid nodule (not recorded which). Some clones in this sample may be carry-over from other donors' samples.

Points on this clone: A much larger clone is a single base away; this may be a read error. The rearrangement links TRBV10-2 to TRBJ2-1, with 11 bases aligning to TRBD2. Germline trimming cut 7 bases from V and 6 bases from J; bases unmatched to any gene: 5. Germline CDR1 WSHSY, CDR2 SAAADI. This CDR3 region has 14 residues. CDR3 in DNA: TGCGCCAGCATCCTTAGCGGGAGGGCCAATGAGCAGTTCTTC. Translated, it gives CASILSGRANEQFF.

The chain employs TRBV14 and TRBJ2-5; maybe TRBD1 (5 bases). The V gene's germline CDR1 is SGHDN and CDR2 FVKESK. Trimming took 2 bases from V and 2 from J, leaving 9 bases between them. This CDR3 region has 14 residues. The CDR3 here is CASSQPGRQETQYF. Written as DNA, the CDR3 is TGTGCCAGCAGCCAACCAGGGCGTCAAGAGACCCAGTACTTC.

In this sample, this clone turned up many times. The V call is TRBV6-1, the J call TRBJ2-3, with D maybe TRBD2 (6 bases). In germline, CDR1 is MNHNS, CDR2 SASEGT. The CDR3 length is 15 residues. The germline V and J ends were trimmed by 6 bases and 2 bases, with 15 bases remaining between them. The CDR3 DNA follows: TGTGCCAGCAGGGATAGCGGTCTTTACACAGATACGCAGTATTTT. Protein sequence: CASRDSGLYTDTQYF.

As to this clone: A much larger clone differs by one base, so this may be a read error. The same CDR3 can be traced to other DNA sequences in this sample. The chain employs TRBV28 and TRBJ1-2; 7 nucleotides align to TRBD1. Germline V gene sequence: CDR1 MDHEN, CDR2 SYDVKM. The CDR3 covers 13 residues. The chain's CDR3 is CASSPTGHYGYTF. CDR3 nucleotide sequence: TGTGCCAGCAGTCCGACAGGGCACTACGGCTACACCTTC.

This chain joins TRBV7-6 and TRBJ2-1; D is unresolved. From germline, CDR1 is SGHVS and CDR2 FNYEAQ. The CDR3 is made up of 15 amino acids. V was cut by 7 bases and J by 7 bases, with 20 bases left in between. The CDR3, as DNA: TGTGCCAGCAAACCCTTATTGGTGTCGGAAAATGAGCAGTTCTTC. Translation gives CASKPLLVSENEQFF.

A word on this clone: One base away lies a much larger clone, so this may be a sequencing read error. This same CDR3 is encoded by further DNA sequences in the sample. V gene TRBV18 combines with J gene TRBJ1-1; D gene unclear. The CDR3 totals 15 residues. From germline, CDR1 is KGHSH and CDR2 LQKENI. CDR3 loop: CASSNSGVENTEAFF. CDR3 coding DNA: TGTGCCAGCTCAAATTCCGGGGTTGAGAACACTGAAGCCTTCTTT.

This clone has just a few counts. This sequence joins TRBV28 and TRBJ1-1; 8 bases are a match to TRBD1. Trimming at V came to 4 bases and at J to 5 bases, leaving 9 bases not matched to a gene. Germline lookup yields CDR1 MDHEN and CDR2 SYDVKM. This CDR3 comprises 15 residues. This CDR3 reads CASSYRDRGLTEAFF. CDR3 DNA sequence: TGTGCCAGCAGTTATCGTGACAGGGGTCTGACTGAAGCTTTCTTT. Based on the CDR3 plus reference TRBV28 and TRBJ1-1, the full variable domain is DVKVTQSSRYLVKRTGEKVFLECVQDMDHENMFWYRQDPGLGLRLIYFSYDVKMKEKGDIPEGYSVSREKKERFSLILESASTNQTSMYLCASSYRDRGLTEAFFGQGTRLTVV.

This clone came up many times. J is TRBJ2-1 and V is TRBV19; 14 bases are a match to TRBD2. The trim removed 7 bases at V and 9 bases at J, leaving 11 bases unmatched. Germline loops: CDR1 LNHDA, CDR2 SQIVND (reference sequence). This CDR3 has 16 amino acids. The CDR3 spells CASTQGLAGVVAEQFF. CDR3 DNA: TGTGCCAGTACCCAGGGACTAGCGGGAGTAGTGGCTGAGCAGTTCTTC.

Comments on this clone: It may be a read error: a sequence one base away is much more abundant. CDR3 sequence: CASSLGLETHYF. In nucleotides, the CDR3 is TGCGCCAGCAGCTTGGGACTAGAGACCCATTACTTC. The V call is TRBV5-1, the J call TRBJ2-5, with D tentatively TRBD2 (6 bases). The CDR3 is 12 amino acids. Germline CDR1 is SGHRS and CDR2 is YFSETQ.

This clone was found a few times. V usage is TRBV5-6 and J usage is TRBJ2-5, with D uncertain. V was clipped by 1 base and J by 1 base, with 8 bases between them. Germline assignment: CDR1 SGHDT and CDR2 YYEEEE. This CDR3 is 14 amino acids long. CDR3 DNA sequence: TGTGCCAGCAGCTTGTGGGCTGGCCAAGAGACCCAGTACTTC. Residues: CASSLWAGQETQYF.

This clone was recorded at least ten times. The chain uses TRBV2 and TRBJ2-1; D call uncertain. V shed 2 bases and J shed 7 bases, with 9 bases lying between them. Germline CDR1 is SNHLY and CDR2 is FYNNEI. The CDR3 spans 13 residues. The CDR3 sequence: CASSEFGINEQFF. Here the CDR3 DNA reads TGTGCCAGCAGTGAATTTGGGATTAATGAGCAGTTCTTC.

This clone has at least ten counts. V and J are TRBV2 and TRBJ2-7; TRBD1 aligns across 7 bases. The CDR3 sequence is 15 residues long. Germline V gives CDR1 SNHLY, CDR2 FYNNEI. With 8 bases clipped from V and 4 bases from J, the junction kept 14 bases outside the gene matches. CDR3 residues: CASRAWGQGVYEQYF. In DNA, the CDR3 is TGTGCCAGCCGAGCCTGGGGCCAGGGGGTGTACGAGCAGTACTTC.

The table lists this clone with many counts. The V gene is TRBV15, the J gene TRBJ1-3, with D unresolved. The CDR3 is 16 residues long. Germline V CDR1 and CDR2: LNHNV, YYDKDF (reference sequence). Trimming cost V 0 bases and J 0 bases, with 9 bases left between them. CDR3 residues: CATSRDRIYSGNTIYF. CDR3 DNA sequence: TGTGCCACCAGCAGAGATAGGATCTACTCTGGAAACACCATATATTTT. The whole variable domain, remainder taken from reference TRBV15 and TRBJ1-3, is DAMVIQNPRYQVTQFGKPVTLSCSQTLNHNVMYWYQQKSSQAPKLLFHYYDKDFNNEADTPDNFQSRRPNTSFCFLDIRSPGLGDTAMYLCATSRDRIYSGNTIYFGEGSWLTVV.

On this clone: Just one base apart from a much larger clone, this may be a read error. The CDR3 is CASSLRGARGRSVMNTEAFF. In nucleotides, the CDR3 is TGTGCCAGCAGCTTAAGGGGGGCTCGGGGGAGATCCGTGATGAACACTGAAGCTTTCTTT. V gene TRBV7-3 combines with J gene TRBJ1-1; maybe TRBD1 (6 bases). The CDR3 covers 20 residues. The germline CDR1 and CDR2 sequences are SGHTA and FQGTGA. V shed 1 base and J shed 0 bases, with 24 bases lying between them.

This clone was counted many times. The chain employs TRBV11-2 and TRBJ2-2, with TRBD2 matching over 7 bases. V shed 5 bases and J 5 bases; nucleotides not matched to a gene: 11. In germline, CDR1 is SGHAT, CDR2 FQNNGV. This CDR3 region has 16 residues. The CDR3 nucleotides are TGTGCCAGCAGCCCGAGTGGCGGGAGTTTGACCGGGGAGCTGTTTTTT. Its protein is CASSPSGGSLTGELFF.

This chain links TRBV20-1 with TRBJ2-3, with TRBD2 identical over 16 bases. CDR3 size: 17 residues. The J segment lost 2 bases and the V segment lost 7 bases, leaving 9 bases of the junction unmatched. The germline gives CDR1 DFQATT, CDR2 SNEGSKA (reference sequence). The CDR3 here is CSVPTGTSGRATDTQYF. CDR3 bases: TGCAGTGTCCCGACCGGGACTAGCGGGAGGGCCACAGATACGCAGTATTTT.

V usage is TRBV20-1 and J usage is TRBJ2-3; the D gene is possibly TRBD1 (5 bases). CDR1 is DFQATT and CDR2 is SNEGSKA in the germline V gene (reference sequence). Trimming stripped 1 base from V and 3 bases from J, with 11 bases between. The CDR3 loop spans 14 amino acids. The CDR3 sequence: CSARGGGATDTQYF. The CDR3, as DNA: TGCAGTGCTAGAGGGGGTGGGGCGACAGATACGCAGTATTTT.

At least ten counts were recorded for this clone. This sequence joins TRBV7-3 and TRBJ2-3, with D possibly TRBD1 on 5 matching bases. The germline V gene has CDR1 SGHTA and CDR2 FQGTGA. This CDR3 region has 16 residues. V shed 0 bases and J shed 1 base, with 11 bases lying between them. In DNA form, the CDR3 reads TGTGCCAGCAGCTTAACAAAAGGGGTCGGCACAGATACGCAGTATTTT. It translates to CASSLTKGVGTDTQYF.

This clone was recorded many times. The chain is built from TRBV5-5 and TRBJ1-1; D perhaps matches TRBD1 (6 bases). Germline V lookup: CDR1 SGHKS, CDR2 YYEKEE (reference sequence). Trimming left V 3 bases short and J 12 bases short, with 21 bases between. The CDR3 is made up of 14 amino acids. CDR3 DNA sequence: TGTGCCAGCAGCTACATGGGGGGCGGCCATGCTACTTTCTTT. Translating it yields CASSYMGGGHATFF.

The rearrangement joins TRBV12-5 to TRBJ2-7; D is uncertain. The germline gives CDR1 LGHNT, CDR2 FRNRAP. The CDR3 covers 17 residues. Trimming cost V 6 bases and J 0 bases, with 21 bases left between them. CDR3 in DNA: TGTGCTAGTGGCCGTACATCCTCAAGCGTGAGCTCCTACGAGCAGTACTTC. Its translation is CASGRTSSSVSSYEQYF. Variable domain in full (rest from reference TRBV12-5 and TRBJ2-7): DARVTQTPRHKVTEMGQEVTMRCQPILGHNTVFWYRQTMMQGLELLAYFRNRAPLDDSGMPKDRFSAEMPDATLATLKIQPSEPRDSAVYFCASGRTSSSVSSYEQYFGPGTRLTVT.

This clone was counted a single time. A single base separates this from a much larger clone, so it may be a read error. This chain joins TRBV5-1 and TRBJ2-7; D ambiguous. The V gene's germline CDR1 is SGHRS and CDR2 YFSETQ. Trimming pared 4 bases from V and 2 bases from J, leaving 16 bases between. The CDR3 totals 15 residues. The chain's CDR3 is CASSPVSGATYEQYF. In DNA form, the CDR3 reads TGCGCCAGCAGCCCCGTTTCAGGAGCCACCTACGAGCAGTACTTC.

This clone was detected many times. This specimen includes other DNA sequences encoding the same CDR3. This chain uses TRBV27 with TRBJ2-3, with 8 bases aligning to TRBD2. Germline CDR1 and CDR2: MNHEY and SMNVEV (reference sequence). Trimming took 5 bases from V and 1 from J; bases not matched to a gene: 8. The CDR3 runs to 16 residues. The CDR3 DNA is TGTGCCAGCAGTGCCGCGGGACTAGTGGGCACAGATACGCAGTATTTT. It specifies CASSAAGLVGTDTQYF.

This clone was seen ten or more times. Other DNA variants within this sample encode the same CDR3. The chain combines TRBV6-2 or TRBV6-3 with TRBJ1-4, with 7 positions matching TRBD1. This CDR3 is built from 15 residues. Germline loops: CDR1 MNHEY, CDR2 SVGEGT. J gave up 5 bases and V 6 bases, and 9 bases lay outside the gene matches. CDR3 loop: CASSPLGQKNEKLFF. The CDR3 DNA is TGTGCCAGCAGCCCCTTGGGACAGAAAAATGAAAAACTGTTTTTT.

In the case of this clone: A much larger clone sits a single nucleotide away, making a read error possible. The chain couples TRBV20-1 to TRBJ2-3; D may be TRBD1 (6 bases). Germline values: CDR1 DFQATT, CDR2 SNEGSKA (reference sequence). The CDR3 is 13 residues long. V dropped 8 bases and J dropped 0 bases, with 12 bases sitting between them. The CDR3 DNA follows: TGCAGTAGAACAGGGTTTAGCACAGATACGCAGTATTTT. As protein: CSRTGFSTDTQYF.

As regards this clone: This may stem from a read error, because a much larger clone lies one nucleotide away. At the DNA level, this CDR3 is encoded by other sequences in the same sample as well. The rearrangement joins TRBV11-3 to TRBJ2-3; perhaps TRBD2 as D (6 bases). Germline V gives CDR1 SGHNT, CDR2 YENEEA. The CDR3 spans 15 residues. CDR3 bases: TGTGCCAGCAGCGGGGAGGATTTTTACACAGATACGCAGTACTTT. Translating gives CASSGEDFYTDTQYF.

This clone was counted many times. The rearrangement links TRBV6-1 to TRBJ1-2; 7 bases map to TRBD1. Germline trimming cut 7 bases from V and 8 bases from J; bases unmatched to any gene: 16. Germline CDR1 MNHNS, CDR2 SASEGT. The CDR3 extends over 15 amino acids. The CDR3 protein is CASNHPLQGPGGYTF. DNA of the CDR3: TGTGCCAGCAATCACCCCCTACAGGGGCCGGGAGGCTACACCTTC.

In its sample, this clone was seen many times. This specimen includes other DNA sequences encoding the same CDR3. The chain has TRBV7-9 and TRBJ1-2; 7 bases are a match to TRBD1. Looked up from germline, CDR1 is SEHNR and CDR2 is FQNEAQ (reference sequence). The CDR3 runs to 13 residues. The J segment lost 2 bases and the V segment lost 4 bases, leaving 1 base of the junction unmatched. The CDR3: CASSSTGNYGYTF. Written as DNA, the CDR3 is TGTGCCAGCAGCTCGACAGGGAACTATGGCTACACCTTC. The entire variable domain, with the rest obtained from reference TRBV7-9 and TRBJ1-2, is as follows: DTGVSQNPRHKITKRGQNVTFRCDPISEHNRLYWYRQTLGQGPEFLTYFQNEAQLEKSRLLSDRFSAERPKGSFSTLEIQRTEQGDSAMYLCASSSTGNYGYTFGSGTRLTVV.

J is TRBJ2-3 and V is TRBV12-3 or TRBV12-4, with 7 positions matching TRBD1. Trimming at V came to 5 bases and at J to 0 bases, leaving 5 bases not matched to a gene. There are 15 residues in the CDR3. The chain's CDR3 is CASSVRQGSTDTQYF. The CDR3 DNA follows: TGTGCCAGCAGTGTCCGACAGGGCAGCACAGATACGCAGTATTTT.

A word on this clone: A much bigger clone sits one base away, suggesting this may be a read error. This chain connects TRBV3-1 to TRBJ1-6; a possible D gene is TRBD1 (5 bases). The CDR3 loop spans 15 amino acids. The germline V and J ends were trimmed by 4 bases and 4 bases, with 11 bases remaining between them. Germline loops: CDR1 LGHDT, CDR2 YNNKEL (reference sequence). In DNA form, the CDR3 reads TGTGCCAGCAGCCGGGCAGGGCCTTATAATTCACCCCTCCACTTT. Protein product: CASSRAGPYNSPLHF.